What follows is one T cell receptor (beta chain) and its context. Its target is not known. TCRdb's copy holds only in-frame clones and misses some; the assay was immunoSEQ multiplex PCR. The data show 70,000 or so clones, roughly 88% seen once. The source of the sample is a study of OX40 agonist ivuxolimab in advanced cancers. Study information: Allowance was made for prior anti-PD-1, anti-PD-L1 or anti-CTLA-4 therapy, and 40% to 45% had some. Whole-study findings and limits: Some patients who did not respond also had low normalized T-cell clonal expansion.

V lost 0 bases, J lost 4 bases, and 13 bases lay in between. CDR1 is MNHEY, CDR2 SVGAGI, per germline. The CDR3 sequence is 15 residues long. Enrollment shut out patients with autoimmune disease history or systemic immunosuppression. V gene TRBV6-5 combines with J gene TRBJ2-7; D perhaps matches TRBD1 (6 bases). Sequences were derived from CD4+ or CD8+ T cells sorted from blood, sampled in a trial of the OX40 agonist ivuxolimab. This receptor was taken from an adult with an advanced solid tumor such as melanoma, head and neck, liver or kidney cancer. The CDR3 nucleotides read TGTGCCAGCAGTTACTCGGCACAGGGAGAGTACGAGCAGTACTTC. Amino acid sequence: CASSYSAQGEYEQYF.